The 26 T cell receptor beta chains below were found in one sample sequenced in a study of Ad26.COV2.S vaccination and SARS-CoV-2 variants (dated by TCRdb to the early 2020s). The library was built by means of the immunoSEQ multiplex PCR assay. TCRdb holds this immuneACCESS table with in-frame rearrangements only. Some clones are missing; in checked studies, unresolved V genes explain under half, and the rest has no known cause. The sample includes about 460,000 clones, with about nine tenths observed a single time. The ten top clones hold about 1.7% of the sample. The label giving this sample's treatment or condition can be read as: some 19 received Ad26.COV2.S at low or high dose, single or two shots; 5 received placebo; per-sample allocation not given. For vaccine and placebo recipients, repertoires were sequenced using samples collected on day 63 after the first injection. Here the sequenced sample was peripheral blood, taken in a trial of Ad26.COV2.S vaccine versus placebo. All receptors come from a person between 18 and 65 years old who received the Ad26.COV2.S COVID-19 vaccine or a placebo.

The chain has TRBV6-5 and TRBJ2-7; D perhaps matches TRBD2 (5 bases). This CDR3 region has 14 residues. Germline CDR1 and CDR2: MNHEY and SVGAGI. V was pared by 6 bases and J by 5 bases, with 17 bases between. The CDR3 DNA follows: TGTGCCAGCAGCCTGGACTCTCGGAGCGACGAGCAGTACTTC. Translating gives CASSLDSRSDEQYF.

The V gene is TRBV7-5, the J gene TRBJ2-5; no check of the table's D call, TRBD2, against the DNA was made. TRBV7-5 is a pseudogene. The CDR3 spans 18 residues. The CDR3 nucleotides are TGTGCCAGAAGCCCTACCCGTCGGGGGGGAGGGCCGACAGAGACCCAGTACTTC. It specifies CARSPTRRGGGPTETQYF.

CDR3 region: CASSLTGQGRIGSQPQHF. CDR3 nucleotides: TGTGCCAGCAGCTTGACCGGACAGGGGAGAATAGGGAGTCAGCCCCAGCATTTT. The chain combines TRBV28 with TRBJ1-5; 9 bases align to TRBD1. V gave up 6 bases and J gave up 6 bases; unmatched junction bases: 18. There are 18 residues in the CDR3. CDR1 and CDR2 from the germline V gene are MDHEN and SYDVKM.

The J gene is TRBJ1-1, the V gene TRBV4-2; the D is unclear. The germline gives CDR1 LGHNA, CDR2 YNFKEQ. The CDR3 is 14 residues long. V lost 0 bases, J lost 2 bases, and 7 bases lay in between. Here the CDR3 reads CASSQDLGNTEAFF. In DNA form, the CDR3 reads TGTGCCAGCAGCCAAGATCTGGGTAACACTGAAGCTTTCTTT.

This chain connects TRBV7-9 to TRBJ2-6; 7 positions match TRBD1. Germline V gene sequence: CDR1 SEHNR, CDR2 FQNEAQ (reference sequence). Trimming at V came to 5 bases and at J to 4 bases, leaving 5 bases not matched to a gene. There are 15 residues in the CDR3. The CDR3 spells CASSPGGYGANVLTF. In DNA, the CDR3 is TGTGCCAGCAGCCCAGGGGGTTACGGGGCCAACGTCCTGACTTTC.

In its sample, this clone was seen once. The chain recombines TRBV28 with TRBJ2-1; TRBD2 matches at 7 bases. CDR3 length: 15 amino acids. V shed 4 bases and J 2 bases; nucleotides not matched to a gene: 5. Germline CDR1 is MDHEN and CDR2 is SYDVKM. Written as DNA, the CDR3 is TGTGCCAGCAGTTCGGGGGGAGGGCCCTACAATGAGCAGTTCTTC. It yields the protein CASSSGGGPYNEQFF.

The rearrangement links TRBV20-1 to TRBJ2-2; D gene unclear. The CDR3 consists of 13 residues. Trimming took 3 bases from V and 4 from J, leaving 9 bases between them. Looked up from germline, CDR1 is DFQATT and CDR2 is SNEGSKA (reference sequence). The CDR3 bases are TGCAGTGCTAGTTTTTCACCCACCGGGGAGCTGTTTTTT. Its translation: CSASFSPTGELFF.

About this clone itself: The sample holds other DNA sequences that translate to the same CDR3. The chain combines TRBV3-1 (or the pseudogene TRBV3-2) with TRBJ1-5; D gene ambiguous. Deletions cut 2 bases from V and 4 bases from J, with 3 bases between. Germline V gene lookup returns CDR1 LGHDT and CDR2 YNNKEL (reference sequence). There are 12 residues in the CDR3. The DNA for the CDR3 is TGTGCCAGCAGCCAAAATAATCAGCCCCAGCATTTT. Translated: CASSQNNQPQHF.

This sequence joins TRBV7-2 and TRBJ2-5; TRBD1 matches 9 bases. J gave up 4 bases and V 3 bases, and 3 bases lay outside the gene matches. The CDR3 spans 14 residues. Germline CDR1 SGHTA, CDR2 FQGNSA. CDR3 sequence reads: CASSLTGGGETQYF. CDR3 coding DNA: TGTGCCAGCAGCTTGACAGGGGGGGGAGAGACCCAGTACTTC.

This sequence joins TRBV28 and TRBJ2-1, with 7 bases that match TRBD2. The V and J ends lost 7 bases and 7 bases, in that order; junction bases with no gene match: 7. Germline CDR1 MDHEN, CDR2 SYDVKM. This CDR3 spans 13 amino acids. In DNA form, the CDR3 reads TGTGCCAGCAAGGCGGGAGACGTGAATGAGCAGTTCTTC. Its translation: CASKAGDVNEQFF.

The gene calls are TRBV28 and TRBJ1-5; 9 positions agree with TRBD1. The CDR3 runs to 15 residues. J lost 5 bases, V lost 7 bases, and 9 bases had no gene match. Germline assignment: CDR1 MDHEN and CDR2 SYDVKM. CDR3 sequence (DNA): TGTGCCAGCACTCCCGGGGACAGGGCCCATCAGCCCCAGCATTTT. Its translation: CASTPGDRAHQPQHF.

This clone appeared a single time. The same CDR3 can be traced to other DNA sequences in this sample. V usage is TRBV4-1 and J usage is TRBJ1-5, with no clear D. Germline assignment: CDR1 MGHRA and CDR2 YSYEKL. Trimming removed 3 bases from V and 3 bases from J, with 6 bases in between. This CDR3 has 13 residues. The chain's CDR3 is CASSQDPNQPQHF. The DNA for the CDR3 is TGCGCCAGCAGCCAGGACCCCAATCAGCCCCAGCATTTT.

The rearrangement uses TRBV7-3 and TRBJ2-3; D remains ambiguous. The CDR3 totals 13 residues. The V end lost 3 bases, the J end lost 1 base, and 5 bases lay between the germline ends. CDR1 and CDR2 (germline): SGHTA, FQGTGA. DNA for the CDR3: TGTGCCAGCAGCTTCGCCCGCACAGATACGCAGTATTTT. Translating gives CASSFARTDTQYF.

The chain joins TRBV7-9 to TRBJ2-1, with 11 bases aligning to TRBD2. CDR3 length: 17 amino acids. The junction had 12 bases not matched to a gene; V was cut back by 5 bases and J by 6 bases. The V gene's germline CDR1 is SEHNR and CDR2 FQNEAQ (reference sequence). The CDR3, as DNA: TGTGCCAGCAGCCCACGACTAGCGGGAAATAGCCCCAATGAGCAGTTCTTC. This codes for CASSPRLAGNSPNEQFF. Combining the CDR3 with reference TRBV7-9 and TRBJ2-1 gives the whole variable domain DTGVSQNPRHKITKRGQNVTFRCDPISEHNRLYWYRQTLGQGPEFLTYFQNEAQLEKSRLLSDRFSAERPKGSFSTLEIQRTEQGDSAMYLCASSPRLAGNSPNEQFFGPGTRLTVL.

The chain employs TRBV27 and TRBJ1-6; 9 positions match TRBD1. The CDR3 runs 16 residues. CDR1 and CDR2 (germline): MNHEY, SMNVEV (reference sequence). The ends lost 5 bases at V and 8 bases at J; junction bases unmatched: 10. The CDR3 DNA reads TGTGCCAGCAGTAGCCCCTTGGGGACAGGGTATTCACCCCTCCACTTT. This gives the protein CASSSPLGTGYSPLHF.

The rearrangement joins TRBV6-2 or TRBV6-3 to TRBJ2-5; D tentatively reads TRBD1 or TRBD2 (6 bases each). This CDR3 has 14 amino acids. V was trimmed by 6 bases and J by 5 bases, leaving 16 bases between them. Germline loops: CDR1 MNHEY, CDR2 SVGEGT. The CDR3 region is CASSPWGAGETQYF. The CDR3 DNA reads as TGTGCCAGCAGCCCGTGGGGGGCGGGGGAGACCCAGTACTTC.

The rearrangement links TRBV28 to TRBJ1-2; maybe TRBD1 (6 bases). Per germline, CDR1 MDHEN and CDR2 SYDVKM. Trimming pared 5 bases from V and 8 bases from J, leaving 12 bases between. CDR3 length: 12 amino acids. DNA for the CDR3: TGTGCCAGCAGTACCACAGGGAAGGGCTACACCTTC. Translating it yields CASSTTGKGYTF.

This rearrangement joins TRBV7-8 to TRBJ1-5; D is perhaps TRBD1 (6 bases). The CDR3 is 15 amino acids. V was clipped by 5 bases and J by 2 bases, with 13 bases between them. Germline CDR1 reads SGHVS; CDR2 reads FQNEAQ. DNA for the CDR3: TGTGCCAGCAGCCATACGACAGGCCGCAATCAGCCCCAGCATTTT. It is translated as CASSHTTGRNQPQHF.

The chain's CDR3 is CASSLGSKLETQYF. The DNA of the CDR3 is TGCGCCAGCAGCTTGGGTTCTAAACTGGAGACCCAGTACTTC. The chain is built from TRBV5-1 and TRBJ2-5; D call uncertain. Trimming left V 0 bases short and J 5 bases short, with 11 bases between. The CDR3 is 14 amino acids. Germline CDR1 and CDR2: SGHRS and YFSETQ.

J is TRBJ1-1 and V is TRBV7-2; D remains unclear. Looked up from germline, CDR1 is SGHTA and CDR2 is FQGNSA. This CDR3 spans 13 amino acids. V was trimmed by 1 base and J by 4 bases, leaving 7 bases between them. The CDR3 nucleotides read TGTGCCAGCAGCTTAGTAAGTGGCACTGAAGCTTTCTTT. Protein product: CASSLVSGTEAFF.

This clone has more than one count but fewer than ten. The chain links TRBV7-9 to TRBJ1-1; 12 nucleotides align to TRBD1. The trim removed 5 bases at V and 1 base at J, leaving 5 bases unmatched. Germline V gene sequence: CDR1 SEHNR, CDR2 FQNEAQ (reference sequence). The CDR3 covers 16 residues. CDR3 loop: CASSVGTGGPNTEAFF. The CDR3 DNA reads TGTGCCAGCAGCGTGGGGACAGGGGGCCCGAACACTGAAGCTTTCTTT.

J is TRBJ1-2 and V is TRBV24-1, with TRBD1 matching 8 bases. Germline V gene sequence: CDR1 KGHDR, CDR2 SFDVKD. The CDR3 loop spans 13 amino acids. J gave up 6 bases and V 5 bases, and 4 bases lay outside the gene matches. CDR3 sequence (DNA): TGTGCCACCAGTGTCCGGGACAGGCATGGCTACACCTTC. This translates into CATSVRDRHGYTF.

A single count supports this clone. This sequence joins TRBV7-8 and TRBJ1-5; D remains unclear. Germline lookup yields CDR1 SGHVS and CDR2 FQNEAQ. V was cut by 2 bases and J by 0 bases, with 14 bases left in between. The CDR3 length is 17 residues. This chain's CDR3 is CASSLYPATASNQPQHF. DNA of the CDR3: TGTGCCAGCAGCTTATACCCCGCCACCGCTAGCAATCAGCCCCAGCATTTT.

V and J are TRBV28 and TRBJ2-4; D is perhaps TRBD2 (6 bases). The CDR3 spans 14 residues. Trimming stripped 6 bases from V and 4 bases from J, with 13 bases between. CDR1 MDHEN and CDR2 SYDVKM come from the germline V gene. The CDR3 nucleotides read TGTGCCAGCAGGGAGGGCCCCCTTAAAAACATTCAGTACTTC. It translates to CASREGPLKNIQYF.

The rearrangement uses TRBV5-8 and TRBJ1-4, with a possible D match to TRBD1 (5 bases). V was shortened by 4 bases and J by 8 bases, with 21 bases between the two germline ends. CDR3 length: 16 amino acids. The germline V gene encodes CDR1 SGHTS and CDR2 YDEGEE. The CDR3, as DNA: TGTGCCAGCAGCGGTGGGACTGCCGAGGCGGCAGAAAAACTGTTTTTT. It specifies CASSGGTAEAAEKLFF.

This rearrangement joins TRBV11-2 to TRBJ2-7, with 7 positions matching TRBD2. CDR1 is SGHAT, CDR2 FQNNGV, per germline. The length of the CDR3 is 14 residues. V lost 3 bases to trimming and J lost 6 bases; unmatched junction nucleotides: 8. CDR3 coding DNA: TGTGCCAGCAGCTTGACTGGCGGGAGCCCCGAGCAGTACTTC. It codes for CASSLTGGSPEQYF. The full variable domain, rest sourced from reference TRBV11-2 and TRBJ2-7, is EAGVAQSPRYKIIEKRQSVAFWCNPISGHATLYWYQQILGQGPKLLIQFQNNGVVDDSQLPKDRFSAERLKGVDSTLKIQPAKLEDSAVYLCASSLTGGSPEQYFGPGTRLTVT.